Listed below are T cell receptor beta chains from one sample, sequenced in a study of blood T cell repertoires in COVID-19. Libraries were prepared by immunoSEQ multiplex PCR; TCRdb keeps only in-frame clonotypes and omits some of them. The sample yields 300,000 to 450,000 clones, around 89% seen once. Material: peripheral blood. These receptor sequences come from a woman aged 30 to 39 with COVID-19, enrolled during active disease. CDR3s include the opening cysteine and the closing phenylalanine or tryptophan. A D gene is named only where the DNA matches it firmly. Expanded clones get a size class; other rows say once, few or many, or leave the size out.

V: TRBV4-2
D: .
size: .
J: TRBJ1-1
DNA: TGTGCCAGCAGCCGTCCAGGCGATGGATCTGAAGCTTTCTTT
CDR3: CASSRPGDGSEAFF

V: TRBV19
D: .
size: .
J: TRBJ1-2
DNA: TGTGCCAGTAGCGCCTCCCGGGGGTCGAGCTATGGCTACACCTTC
CDR3: CASSASRGSSYGYTF

V: TRBV7-2
D: .
size: few
J: TRBJ2-2
DNA: TGTGCCAGCAGCTTATCGGGGGATCCGACCGGGGAGCTGTTTTTT
CDR3: CASSLSGDPTGELFF

V: TRBV10-3
D: .
size: .
J: TRBJ2-3
DNA: TGTGCCACCTCCTTCGGCGGGGCCAGTTCCGACACAGATACGCAGTATTTT
CDR3: CATSFGGASSDTDTQYF

V: TRBV4-1
D: TRBD1
size: few
J: TRBJ1-5
DNA: TGCGCCAGCAGCCCCGGACAGGGGGGCAGCCAGCCCCAGCATTTT
CDR3: CASSPGQGGSQPQHF

V: TRBV4-3
D: TRBD1
size: .
J: TRBJ1-4
DNA: TGCGCCAGCTGCCGAAGGCAGGGGGGTGAAAAACTGTTTTTT
CDR3: CASCRRQGGEKLFF

V: TRBV4-1
D: TRBD2
size: .
J: TRBJ2-5
DNA: TGCGCCAGCAGCCAAGCCGGACTAGCGGGGGTAGAGACCCAGTACTTC
CDR3: CASSQAGLAGVETQYF

V: TRBV7-2
D: .
size: .
J: TRBJ1-1
DNA: TGTGCCAGCAGCTTAGCGAGCCGGACAACTGAAGCTTTCTTT
CDR3: CASSLASRTTEAFF

V: TRBV5-1
D: TRBD1
size: once
J: TRBJ2-5
DNA: TGCGCCAGCAGCGTGGACAGGGGGCTCGAGACCCAGTACTTC
CDR3: CASSVDRGLETQYF

V: TRBV23-1
D: TRBD1
size: .
J: TRBJ1-5
DNA: TGCGCCAGCAGTCAATCAGGATTCCGCGACAGGGCGGGCAATCAGCCCCAGCATTTT
CDR3: CASSQSGFRDRAGNQPQHF

V: TRBV7-8
D: TRBD1
size: .
J: TRBJ1-1
DNA: TGTGCCAGCAGCTTAACAGGGGGCACTGAAGCTTTCTTT
CDR3: CASSLTGGTEAFF

V: TRBV5-1
D: TRBD2
size: .
J: TRBJ2-3
DNA: TGCGCCAGCAGCCGAGGACTAGCGGAGACCCAGGTTACGCAGTATTTT
CDR3: CASSRGLAETQVTQYF

V: TRBV6-5
D: TRBD1
size: .
J: TRBJ1-3
DNA: TGTGCCAGCAGCTCGCTCACAGGGGCTGGAAACACCATATATTTT
CDR3: CASSSLTGAGNTIYF

V: TRBV6-2/TRBV6-3
D: .
size: .
J: TRBJ1-5
DNA: TGTGCCAGCAGTTACTCGACCGGGAATCAGCCCCAGCATTTT
CDR3: CASSYSTGNQPQHF

V: TRBV5-1
D: TRBD1
size: once
J: TRBJ2-7
DNA: TGCGCCAGCAGCTTGAGGGGGACAGGGGGCTACGAGCAGTACTTC
CDR3: CASSLRGTGGYEQYF

V: TRBV15
D: TRBD1
size: once
J: TRBJ1-5
DNA: TGTGCCACCAGGTCAGGGGGCGCGTATCAGCCCCAGCATTTT
CDR3: CATRSGGAYQPQHF

V: TRBV5-1
D: .
size: .
J: TRBJ1-1
DNA: TGCGCCAGCAGCTTGGTAGGGGTAAAGAACACTGAAGCTTTCTTT
CDR3: CASSLVGVKNTEAFF

V: TRBV3-1/TRBV3-2
D: .
size: .
J: TRBJ2-3
DNA: TGTGCCAGCAGCCAAGATCCCCATAGATTAGATACGCAGTATTTT
CDR3: CASSQDPHRLDTQYF

V: TRBV2
D: TRBD2
size: .
J: TRBJ2-5
DNA: TGTGCCAGCAGTGAGGGACTAATAGGTCTGGAGACCCAGTACTTC
CDR3: CASSEGLIGLETQYF

V: TRBV3-1/TRBV3-2
D: TRBD1
size: .
J: TRBJ1-1
DNA: TGTGCCAGCAGCCTCCGCCGGGACAGTCTACGCACTGAAGCTTTCTTT
CDR3: CASSLRRDSLRTEAFF

V: TRBV6-6
D: TRBD1
size: .
J: TRBJ2-2
DNA: TGTGCCAGCAGTTTCGACAGGGGGCTTACCGCCGGGGAGCTGTTTTTT
CDR3: CASSFDRGLTAGELFF

V: TRBV2
D: TRBD2
size: .
J: TRBJ2-3
DNA: TGTGCCAGCGAGGGTAGCGGGGTAGGCACAGATACGCAGTATTTT
CDR3: CASEGSGVGTDTQYF

V: TRBV6-2/TRBV6-3
D: .
size: .
J: TRBJ2-7
DNA: TGTGCCAGCAGTACAGCCCAGGGGTTCGCCTACGAGCAGTACTTC
CDR3: CASSTAQGFAYEQYF

V: TRBV6-5
D: TRBD2
size: .
J: TRBJ2-3
DNA: TGTGCCAGCAGCCCACTAGCGGGGGGCCAGGATACGCAGTATTTT
CDR3: CASSPLAGGQDTQYF

V: TRBV4-3
D: TRBD1
size: .
J: TRBJ2-7
DNA: TGCGCCAGCAACCCCCCCACAGGGGGCTCCTACGAGCAGTACTTC
CDR3: CASNPPTGGSYEQYF

V: TRBV11-2
D: .
size: .
J: TRBJ1-6
DNA: TGTGCCAGCAGCTTAGGAACCGCGAGCTCCTATAATTCACCCCTCCACTTT
CDR3: CASSLGTASSYNSPLHF

V: TRBV28
D: .
size: .
J: TRBJ1-2
DNA: TGTGCCAGCCAAAAGTTAACCGACTTAATATGCTACACCTTC
CDR3: CASQKLTDLICYTF

V: TRBV19
D: .
size: few
J: TRBJ2-1
DNA: TGTGCCAGTAGTATAGGGGGGCCGGTATACAATGAGCAGTTCTTC
CDR3: CASSIGGPVYNEQFF

V: TRBV28
D: .
size: once
J: TRBJ1-2
DNA: TGTGCCAGCATTAACTACCGAGGGGGTTATGGCTACACCTTC
CDR3: CASINYRGGYGYTF

V: TRBV4-2
D: .
size: .
J: TRBJ2-5
DNA: TGTGCCAGCAGCCAAGAAGCGACGGGGGTCCAAGAGACCCAGTACTTC
CDR3: CASSQEATGVQETQYF

V: TRBV11-2
D: TRBD1
size: once
J: TRBJ1-4
DNA: TGTGCCAGCAGCGCCGCGGCCCCGGGACAGGGGGCCTATAATGAAAAACTGTTTTTT
CDR3: CASSAAAPGQGAYNEKLFF

V: TRBV18
D: TRBD2
size: .
J: TRBJ2-1
DNA: TGTGCCAGCTCACCAGGTGGGACTAGCGGGAGCTCCGGTGAGCAGTTCTTC
CDR3: CASSPGGTSGSSGEQFF

V: TRBV20-1
D: .
size: .
J: TRBJ1-1
DNA: TGCAGTGCTAGTCGGACAGCCACTGAAGCTTTCTTT
CDR3: CSASRTATEAFF

V: TRBV7-9
D: .
size: .
J: TRBJ2-5
DNA: TGTGCCAGCAGCCATGAGCGCGAGACCCAGTACTTC
CDR3: CASSHERETQYF

V: TRBV3-1/TRBV3-2
D: TRBD1
size: .
J: TRBJ2-2
DNA: TGTGCCAGCAGCCTTCAGGACAGGGGGCGGTGGACCGGGGAGCTGTTTTTT
CDR3: CASSLQDRGRWTGELFF

V: TRBV13
D: TRBD2
size: .
J: TRBJ2-5
DNA: TGTGCCAGCAGCTTGTTGCTAGCGGGGAGGGAGACCCAGTACTTC
CDR3: CASSLLLAGRETQYF

V: TRBV5-4
D: .
size: .
J: TRBJ2-3
DNA: TGTGCCAGCAGCCCTGAGTCGAGCACAGATACGCAGTATTTT
CDR3: CASSPESSTDTQYF

V: TRBV7-8
D: TRBD1
size: .
J: TRBJ1-5
DNA: TGTGCCAGCAGTCCCCTGACAGGGAATCAGCCCCAGCATTTT
CDR3: CASSPLTGNQPQHF

V: TRBV10-2
D: TRBD2
size: .
J: TRBJ2-1
DNA: TGCGCCAGCAGTGTGGGTGCTGCTAGCGGGCGCTCCTACAATGAGCAGTTCTTC
CDR3: CASSVGAASGRSYNEQFF

V: TRBV28
D: .
size: .
J: TRBJ1-1
DNA: TGTGCCAGCACCCCCTCCCTGGGCACTAACACTGAAGCTTTCTTT
CDR3: CASTPSLGTNTEAFF

V: TRBV7-9
D: .
size: few
J: TRBJ2-2
DNA: TGTGCCAGCACCCCGTTTGCTAGAGGCGGGGAGCTGTTTTTT
CDR3: CASTPFARGGELFF

V: TRBV7-9
D: TRBD2
size: .
J: TRBJ2-5
DNA: TGTGCCAGCAGCTTTGCGGGAGCAGAGACCCAGTACTTC
CDR3: CASSFAGAETQYF

V: TRBV29-1
D: TRBD1
size: .
J: TRBJ1-1
DNA: TGCAGCGTAACACAGGGGGCAGGGAACACTGAAGCTTTCTTT
CDR3: CSVTQGAGNTEAFF

V: TRBV9
D: .
size: .
J: TRBJ2-1
DNA: TGTGCCAGCACCCAGCGCCTCGCCTACAATGAGCAGTTCTTC
CDR3: CASTQRLAYNEQFF

V: TRBV11-3
D: .
size: .
J: TRBJ2-7
DNA: TGTGCCAGCAGCTTATTTCCTGGGGCCTCCTACGAGCAGTACTTC
CDR3: CASSLFPGASYEQYF

V: TRBV29-1
D: .
size: .
J: TRBJ1-1
DNA: TGCAGCGTCGAAAGACAGGTCTCTGAAGCTTTCTTT
CDR3: CSVERQVSEAFF

V: TRBV6-6
D: .
size: .
J: TRBJ1-4
DNA: TGTGCCAGCAGTCCAGGGGCAACTAATGAAAAACTGTTTTTT
CDR3: CASSPGATNEKLFF

V: TRBV6-2/TRBV6-3
D: TRBD2
size: .
J: TRBJ2-2
DNA: TGTGCCAGCAGCTCCCCTAGCGGGGGGGGTAGCACCGGGGAGCTGTTTTTT
CDR3: CASSSPSGGGSTGELFF

V: TRBV24-1
D: .
size: .
J: TRBJ2-7
DNA: TGTGCCACCAGTGACCCCTCCCGGCAGGGGACCTACGAGCAGTACTTC
CDR3: CATSDPSRQGTYEQYF

V: TRBV6-1
D: .
size: .
J: TRBJ2-5
DNA: TGTGCCAGCAGTGAAGAAGGGGTCCGGTTCCCGGAGACCCAGTACTTC
CDR3: CASSEEGVRFPETQYF

V: TRBV3-1/TRBV3-2
D: .
size: once
J: TRBJ2-5
DNA: TGTGCCAGCAGCCAAGCCCCTACTAGCTTAGGGGAGACCCAGTACTTC
CDR3: CASSQAPTSLGETQYF

V: TRBV7-2
D: TRBD1
size: few
J: TRBJ1-1
DNA: TGTGCCAGCAGAACAGGGGTTAGTGAAGCTTTCTTT
CDR3: CASRTGVSEAFF

V: TRBV11-2
D: .
size: .
J: TRBJ2-3
DNA: TGTGCCAGCAGCTTAGGATGGGGGCCAGATACGCAGTATTTT
CDR3: CASSLGWGPDTQYF

V: TRBV7-2
D: TRBD1
size: .
J: TRBJ1-2
DNA: TGTGCCAGCAGCCCCCAGGGGGGCGGCTATGGCTACACCTTC
CDR3: CASSPQGGGYGYTF

V: TRBV30
D: .
size: .
J: TRBJ1-1
DNA: TGTGCCTGGACCTATGGTCTGAACACTGAAGCTTTCTTT
CDR3: CAWTYGLNTEAFF

V: TRBV30
D: .
size: .
J: TRBJ2-2
DNA: TGTGCCTGGAGTAGGGGCCCGAACACCGGGGAGCTGTTTTTT
CDR3: CAWSRGPNTGELFF

V: TRBV11-3
D: .
size: .
J: TRBJ1-1
DNA: TGTGCCAGCAGCTTGTCAGGGGTGAACACTGAAGCTTTCTTT
CDR3: CASSLSGVNTEAFF

V: TRBV5-1
D: .
size: .
J: TRBJ2-2
DNA: TGCGCCAGCAGCTCAACCGATGAGACCGGGGAGCTGTTTTTT
CDR3: CASSSTDETGELFF

V: TRBV5-4
D: .
size: .
J: TRBJ1-1
DNA: TGTGCCAGCAGCTTAAGGCGGGGTATGAACACTGAAGCTTTCTTT
CDR3: CASSLRRGMNTEAFF